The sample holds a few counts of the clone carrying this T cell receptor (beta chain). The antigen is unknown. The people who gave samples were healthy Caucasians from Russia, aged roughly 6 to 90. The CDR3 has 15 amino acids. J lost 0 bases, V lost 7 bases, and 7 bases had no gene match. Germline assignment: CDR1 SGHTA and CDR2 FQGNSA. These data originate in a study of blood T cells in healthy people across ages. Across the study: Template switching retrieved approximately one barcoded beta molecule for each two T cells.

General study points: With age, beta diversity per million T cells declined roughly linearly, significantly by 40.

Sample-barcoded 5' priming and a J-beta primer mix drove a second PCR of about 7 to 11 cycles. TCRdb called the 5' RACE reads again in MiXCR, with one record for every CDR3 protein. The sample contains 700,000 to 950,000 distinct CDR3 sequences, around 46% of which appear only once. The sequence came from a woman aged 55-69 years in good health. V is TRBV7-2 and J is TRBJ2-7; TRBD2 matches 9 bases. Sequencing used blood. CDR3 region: CASTRSSGASYEQYF. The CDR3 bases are TGTGCCAGCACAAGATCTAGCGGGGCCTCCTACGAGCAGTACTTC.